One sample yielded the 14 T cell receptor beta chains listed below, sequenced in a study of T cells in Graves' hyperthyroidism and ophthalmopathy (dated by TCRdb to about 2019). The library was produced with multiplex PCR. The sequencer was an Illumina HiSeq 2000. TCR beta CDR3 regions were amplified from RNA transcripts. The TCR CDR3 was subjected to a first round of RT-PCR using the HTBI primer set and the Qiagen OneStep RT-PCR kit. Using fastp trimming at Q25 and MiXCR clonotype assembly, TCRdb reanalyzed the public sequencing data and kept in-frame beta chains. Rows are unified per CDR3 protein, each entry keeping the most common DNA and genes. This sample lists roughly 750,000 distinct CDR3 sequences; around 15% were detected once. Clones ranked in the top ten supply roughly 8% of the sample. Sequencing was done on a sample of blood. Receptor source: a man aged 18 to 29 with Graves' hyperthyroidism.

This rearrangement joins TRBV20-1 to TRBJ2-2; possible D gene TRBD2, 5 bases. Deletions cut 1 base from V and 5 bases from J, with 14 bases between. Germline-derived CDR1 and CDR2 are DFQATT and SNEGSKA (reference sequence). The CDR3 spans 15 residues. The CDR3 loop reads CSARVGPPGTGELFF. The CDR3 bases are TGCAGTGCTAGAGTAGGCCCCCCGGGGACCGGGGAGCTGTTTTTT.

This clonotype has only a few counts. V gene TRBV10-2 combines with J gene TRBJ1-4; the D gene is possibly TRBD1 (5 bases). Germline V lookup: CDR1 WSHSY, CDR2 SAAADI. The CDR3 extends over 15 amino acids. V lost 3 bases and J lost 2, with 10 bases in between. The CDR3 nucleotides are TGCGCCAGCAGTGAAGGGGCAGCGACTAATGAAAAACTGTTTTTT. This encodes CASSEGAATNEKLFF.

This clonotype was counted a few times. This chain uses TRBV7-9 with TRBJ1-4; 9 bases line up with TRBD1. Germline V gives CDR1 SEHNR, CDR2 FQNEAQ (reference sequence). The CDR3 sequence is 16 residues long. J lost 7 bases, V lost 5 bases, and 11 bases had no gene match. CDR3 DNA: TGTGCCAGCAGCCCCGCAGTGACAGGGGGTAGTGAAAAACTGTTTTTT. The encoded protein is CASSPAVTGGSEKLFF.

V and J are TRBV7-9 and TRBJ2-1; tentatively, D is TRBD1 (5 bases). CDR3 length equals 10 residues. Trimming removed 7 bases at V and 9 bases at J, with 7 bases between. The germline gives CDR1 SEHNR, CDR2 FQNEAQ (reference sequence). CDR3 in amino acids: CASIDSEQFF. Written as DNA, the CDR3 is TGTGCCAGCATCGACAGTGAGCAGTTCTTC.

The rearrangement joins TRBV24-1 to TRBJ2-2, with TRBD2 identical over 11 bases. Germline CDR1 reads KGHDR; CDR2 reads SFDVKD. V lost 4 bases to trimming and J lost 1 base; unmatched junction nucleotides: 7. There are 18 residues in the CDR3. CDR3 in DNA: TGTGCCACCAGTGAACCCGGGACTAGCGGAGGGAACACCGGGGAGCTGTTTTTT. Translated, it gives CATSEPGTSGGNTGELFF.

The rearrangement uses TRBV25-1 and TRBJ2-1; D perhaps matches TRBD2 (6 bases). Germline V gene data show CDR1 as MGHDK and CDR2 as SYGVNS. The CDR3 extends over 15 amino acids. Trimming shortened V by 6 bases and J by 6 bases, and 18 bases separated the two germline ends. The CDR3, as DNA: TGTGCCAGCAGCCGAGGGCAGGGACTCCTCAATGAGCAGTTCTTC. As protein: CASSRGQGLLNEQFF.

CDR3 sequence: CSVETGPSDEQYF. The CDR3 DNA sequence: TGCAGCGTTGAAACAGGACCGTCCGACGAGCAGTACTTC. The gene calls are TRBV29-1 and TRBJ2-7; tentative D call: TRBD1 (5 bases). V lost 2 bases and J lost 5, with 13 bases in between. Germline CDR1 reads SQVTM; CDR2 reads ANQGSEA. The length of the CDR3 is 13 residues.

The rearrangement joins TRBV3-1 to TRBJ1-2; the match to TRBD1 covers 9 bases. CDR3 length: 16 residues. The trim removed 6 bases at V and 2 bases at J, leaving 10 bases unmatched. Germline V gives CDR1 LGHDT, CDR2 YNNKEL (reference sequence). The CDR3 protein is CASSPPPGTGNYGYTF. The DNA for the CDR3 is TGTGCCAGCAGTCCTCCTCCCGGGACAGGGAACTATGGCTACACCTTC.

The rearrangement uses TRBV19 and TRBJ2-2; D is unresolved. Trimming stripped 3 bases from V and 4 bases from J, with 6 bases between. The CDR3 sequence is 13 residues long. Germline V gene lookup returns CDR1 LNHDA and CDR2 SQIVND (reference sequence). The CDR3 DNA reads TGTGCCAGTAGTATCCGCGGCACCGGGGAGCTGTTTTTT. Translating gives CASSIRGTGELFF.

This clonotype has ten or more counts. This rearrangement joins TRBV30 to TRBJ2-7, with D perhaps matching TRBD1 (6 bases). V lost 3 bases, J lost 8 bases, and 23 bases lay in between. This CDR3 comprises 15 residues. Germline-derived CDR1 and CDR2 are GTSNPN and SVGIG (reference sequence). CDR3 protein: CAWRPDRWAHGKQYF. The CDR3 DNA reads as TGTGCCTGGAGACCTGACAGGTGGGCCCATGGAAAGCAGTACTTC.

This clonotype has a handful of counts. The chain combines TRBV5-5 with TRBJ1-5, with a possible D match to TRBD1 (5 bases). The CDR3 totals 18 residues. Trimming shortened V by 0 bases and J by 3 bases, and 19 bases separated the two germline ends. CDR1 is SGHKS, CDR2 YYEKEE, per germline (reference sequence). The CDR3 DNA follows: TGTGCCAGCAGCTTGGGCCCCGAGCAGGGAGGGTCCAATCAGCCCCAGCATTTT. It specifies CASSLGPEQGGSNQPQHF.

This clonotype was detected many times. The V gene is TRBV18, the J gene TRBJ1-1; possible D gene TRBD1, 5 bases. CDR3 length: 16 amino acids. Per germline, CDR1 KGHSH and CDR2 LQKENI. Trimming took off 10 bases at V and 0 bases at J, with 21 bases between the two ends. CDR3 nucleotide sequence: TGTGCCACCCGGGGGGAGGGTGTACCTCTGAACACTGAAGCTTTCTTT. It encodes CATRGEGVPLNTEAFF.

This clonotype was counted ten times or more. The chain is built from TRBV28 and TRBJ2-4; D remains ambiguous. CDR1 MDHEN and CDR2 SYDVKM come from the germline V gene. Deletions cut 3 bases from V and 8 bases from J, with 14 bases between. The CDR3 covers 14 residues. The CDR3 loop is CASSLSLVFDIQYF. The CDR3 bases are TGTGCCAGCAGTTTGTCCCTGGTTTTTGACATTCAGTACTTC.

This sequence joins TRBV6-2 or TRBV6-3 and TRBJ2-2, with 13 bases that match TRBD2. The CDR3 sequence is 20 residues long. Trimming cost V 6 bases and J 6 bases; bases outside gene matches: 19. Germline V gives CDR1 MNHEY, CDR2 SVGEGT. CDR3 nucleotide sequence: TGTGCCAGCAGCTCCCGACTAGCGGGAGGACTCCTCCCGAGGGCCGGGGAGCTGTTTTTT. This codes for CASSSRLAGGLLPRAGELFF.